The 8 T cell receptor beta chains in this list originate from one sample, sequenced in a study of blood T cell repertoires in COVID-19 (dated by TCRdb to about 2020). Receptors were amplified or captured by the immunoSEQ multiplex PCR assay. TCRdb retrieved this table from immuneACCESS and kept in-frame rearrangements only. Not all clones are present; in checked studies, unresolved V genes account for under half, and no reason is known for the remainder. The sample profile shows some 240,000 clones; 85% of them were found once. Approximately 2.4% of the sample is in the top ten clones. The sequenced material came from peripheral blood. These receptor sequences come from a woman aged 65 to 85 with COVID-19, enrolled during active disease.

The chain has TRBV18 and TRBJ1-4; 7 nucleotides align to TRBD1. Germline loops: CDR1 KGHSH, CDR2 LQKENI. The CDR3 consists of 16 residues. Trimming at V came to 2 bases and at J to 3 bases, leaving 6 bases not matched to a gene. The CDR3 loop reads CASSPFRGTANEKLFF. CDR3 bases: TGTGCCAGCTCACCATTTAGAGGGACAGCTAATGAAAAACTGTTTTTT.

The CDR3 loop reads CASSSPLRGLWGYTF. The CDR3 DNA follows: TGTGCCAGCAGTTCCCCCCTCAGGGGGCTCTGGGGCTACACCTTC. The V and J genes are TRBV6-5 and TRBJ1-2, with 8 positions matching TRBD1. This CDR3 spans 15 amino acids. Germline lookup yields CDR1 MNHEY and CDR2 SVGAGI. V dropped 4 bases and J dropped 8; count of bases not matched to a gene: 12.

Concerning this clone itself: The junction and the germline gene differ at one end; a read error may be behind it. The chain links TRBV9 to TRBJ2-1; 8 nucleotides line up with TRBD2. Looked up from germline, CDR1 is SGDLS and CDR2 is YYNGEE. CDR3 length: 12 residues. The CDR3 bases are TGTTCCAGCGGGAGCTCCTACAATGAGCAGTTCTTC. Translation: CSSGSSYNEQFF.

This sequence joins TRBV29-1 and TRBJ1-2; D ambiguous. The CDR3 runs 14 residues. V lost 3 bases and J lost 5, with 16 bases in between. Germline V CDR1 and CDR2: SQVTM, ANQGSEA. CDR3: CSVDVGNPRYGYTF. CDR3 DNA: TGCAGCGTTGACGTCGGTAATCCCCGATATGGCTACACCTTC. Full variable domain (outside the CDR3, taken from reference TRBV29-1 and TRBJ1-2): SAVISQKPSRDICQRGTSLTIQCQVDSQVTMMFWYRQQPGQSLTLIATANQGSEATYESGFVIDKFPISRPNLTFSTLTVSNMSPEDSSIYLCSVDVGNPRYGYTFGSGTRLTVV.

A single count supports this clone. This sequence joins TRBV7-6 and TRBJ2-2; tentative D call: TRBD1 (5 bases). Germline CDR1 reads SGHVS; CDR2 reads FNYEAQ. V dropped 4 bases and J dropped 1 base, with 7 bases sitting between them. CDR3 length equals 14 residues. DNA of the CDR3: TGTGCCAGCAGCTCCACAGGGAACACCGGGGAGCTGTTTTTT. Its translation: CASSSTGNTGELFF.

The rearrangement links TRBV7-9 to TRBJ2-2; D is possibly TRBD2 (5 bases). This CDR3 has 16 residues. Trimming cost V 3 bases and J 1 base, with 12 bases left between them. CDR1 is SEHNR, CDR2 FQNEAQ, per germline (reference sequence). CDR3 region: CASSFGLAGNTGELFF. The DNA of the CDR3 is TGTGCCAGCAGCTTTGGGCTAGCCGGGAACACCGGGGAGCTGTTTTTT. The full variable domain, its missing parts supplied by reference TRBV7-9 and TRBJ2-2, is DTGVSQNPRHKITKRGQNVTFRCDPISEHNRLYWYRQTLGQGPEFLTYFQNEAQLEKSRLLSDRFSAERPKGSFSTLEIQRTEQGDSAMYLCASSFGLAGNTGELFFGEGSRLTVL.

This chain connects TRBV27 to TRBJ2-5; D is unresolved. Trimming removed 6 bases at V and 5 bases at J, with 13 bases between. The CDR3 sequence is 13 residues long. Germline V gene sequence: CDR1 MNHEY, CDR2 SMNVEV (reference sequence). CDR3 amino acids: CASSHDLLETQYF. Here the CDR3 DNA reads TGTGCCAGCAGCCATGATTTACTGGAGACCCAGTACTTC.

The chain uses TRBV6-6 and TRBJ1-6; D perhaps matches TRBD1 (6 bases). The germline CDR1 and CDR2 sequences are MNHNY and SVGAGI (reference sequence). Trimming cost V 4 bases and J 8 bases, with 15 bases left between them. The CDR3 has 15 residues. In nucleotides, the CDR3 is TGTGCCAGCAGTTCCCTTCAGGGGAGTTATTCACCCCTCCACTTT. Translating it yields CASSSLQGSYSPLHF.